This T cell receptor beta chain emerged from a study of human T cells and chemical hapten exposure. Study information: There were weekly diphenylcyclopropenone doses to the scalp for patients throughout the approximately 24-week study.

Study conclusions and caveats: TCRs exceeding 1 in 1000 frequency stayed unchanged with DPC sensitization.

Time point denoted: patch test 1, 2 weeks after DPC sensitization. This sample's treatment: therapeutic diphenylcyclopropenone sensitization with weekly scalp DPC. In germline, CDR1 is SEHNR, CDR2 FQNEAQ (reference sequence). The CDR3 spans 13 residues. The V and J ends lost 11 bases and 2 bases, in that order; junction bases with no gene match: 4. This clonotype was seen a handful of times. Its antigen is undetermined. TCRdb reanalysed the RACE reads using MiXCR and keeps one entry per CDR3 protein. The table records fewer than 130,000 distinct CDR3 sequences, roughly 9.6% of them present only once. This material consisted of whole blood, taken in connection with sensitization to the hapten diphenylcyclopropenone (DPC). This TCR was recovered from a woman aged 40 to 55 with alopecia areata. Some clones in this sample may be carry-over from other donors' samples. This sequence joins TRBV7-9 and TRBJ2-4; 9 positions agree with TRBD2. In nucleotides, the CDR3 is TGTGCCTCAGCGGGGGGTACCAAAAACATTCAGTACTTC. As protein: CASAGGTKNIQYF.